This TCR beta chain was profiled in a study of post-analysis software for immune sequencing data. cDNA libraries of TCR beta carried unique molecular identifiers. TCRdb redid the calling of the PCR reads with MiXCR, one entry per CDR3 protein. This sample carries roughly 730,000 distinct CDR3 sequences, roughly 29% of them seen once, and the ten largest clones take approximately 0.55%. The TCR originated in a girl between 10 and 17 years old with multiple sclerosis. Sequenced input: blood.

CDR3 nucleotides: TGTGCCAGCAGCGAACAGGAAGGGAATCAGCCCCAGCATTTT. Its protein product is CASSEQEGNQPQHF. The chain couples TRBV7-9 to TRBJ1-5, with a tentative D call TRBD1 (5 bases). V shed 5 bases and J shed 4 bases, with 12 bases lying between them. The germline gives CDR1 SEHNR, CDR2 FQNEAQ (reference sequence). This CDR3 has 14 amino acids. The full variable domain, in which reference TRBV7-9 and TRBJ1-5 provide the parts outside the CDR3, is DTGVSQNPRHKITKRGQNVTFRCDPISEHNRLYWYRQTLGQGPEFLTYFQNEAQLEKSRLLSDRFSAERPKGSFSTLEIQRTEQGDSAMYLCASSEQEGNQPQHFGDGTRLSIL.